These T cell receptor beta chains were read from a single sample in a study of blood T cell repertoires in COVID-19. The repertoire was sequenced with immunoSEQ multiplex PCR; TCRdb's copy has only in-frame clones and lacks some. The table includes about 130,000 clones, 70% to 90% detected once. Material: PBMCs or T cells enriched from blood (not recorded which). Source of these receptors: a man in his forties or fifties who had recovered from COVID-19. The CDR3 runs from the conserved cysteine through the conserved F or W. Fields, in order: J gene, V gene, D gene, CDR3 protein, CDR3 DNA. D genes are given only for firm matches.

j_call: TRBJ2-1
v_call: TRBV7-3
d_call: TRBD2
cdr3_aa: CASSYQGLAVNEQFF
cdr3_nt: TGTGCCAGCAGCTACCAGGGACTAGCGGTTAATGAGCAGTTCTTC

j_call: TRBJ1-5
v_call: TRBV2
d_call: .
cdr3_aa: CASSDGSGQPQHF
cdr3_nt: TGTGCCAGCAGTGACGGTTCGGGTCAGCCCCAGCATTTT

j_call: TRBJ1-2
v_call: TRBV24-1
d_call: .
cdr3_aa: CATSDPSYYGYTF
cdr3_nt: TGTGCCACCAGTGATCCGAGTTACTATGGCTACACCTTC

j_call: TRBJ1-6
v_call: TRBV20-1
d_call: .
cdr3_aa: CSASGGSPLHF
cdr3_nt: TGCAGTGCTAGTGGGGGCTCACCCCTCCACTTT

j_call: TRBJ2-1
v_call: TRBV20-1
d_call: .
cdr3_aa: CSARPGDEQFF
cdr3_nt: TGCAGTGCTAGGCCCGGGGATGAGCAGTTCTTC

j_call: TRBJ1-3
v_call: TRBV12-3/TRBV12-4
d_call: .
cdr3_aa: CASSLQGGNTIYF
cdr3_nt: TGTGCCAGCAGCCTACAGGGAGGAAACACCATATATTTT

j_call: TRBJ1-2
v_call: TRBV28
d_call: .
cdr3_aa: CASSFLGQKNYGYTF
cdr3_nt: TGTGCCAGCAGTTTTCTAGGACAGAAGAACTATGGCTACACCTTC

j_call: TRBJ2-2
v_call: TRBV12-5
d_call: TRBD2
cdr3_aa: CASGRLAGTGELFF
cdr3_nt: TGTGCTAGTGGTCGTCTAGCGGGTACCGGGGAGCTGTTTTTT

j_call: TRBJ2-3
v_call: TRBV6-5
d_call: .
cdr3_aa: CASSYGGRGGTDTQYF
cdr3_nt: TGTGCCAGCAGTTACGGTGGGCGGGGAGGCACAGATACGCAGTATTTT

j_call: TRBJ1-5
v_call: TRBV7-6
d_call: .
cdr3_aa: CASSLAEGNQPQHF
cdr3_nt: TGTGCCAGCAGCTTAGCCGAGGGTAATCAGCCCCAGCATTTT

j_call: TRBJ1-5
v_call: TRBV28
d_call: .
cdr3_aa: CASRPSGNQPQHF
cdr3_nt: TGTGCCAGCAGGCCCAGCGGCAATCAGCCCCAGCATTTT

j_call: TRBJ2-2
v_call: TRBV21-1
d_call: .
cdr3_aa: CASSPTPAPSGGNSTNTGELFF
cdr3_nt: TGTGCCAGCAGCCCTACCCCGGCTCCTAGCGGGGGGAATTCTACGAACACCGGGGAGCTGTTTTTT

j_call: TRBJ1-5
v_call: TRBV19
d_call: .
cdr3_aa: CASSPTGYQPQHF
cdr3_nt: TGTGCCAGTAGTCCTACAGGGTATCAGCCCCAGCATTTT

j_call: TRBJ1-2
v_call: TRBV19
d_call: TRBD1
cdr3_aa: CASSRGQVGRSYGYTF
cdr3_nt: TGTGCCAGTAGTAGGGGACAGGTCGGTAGGAGCTATGGCTACACCTTC

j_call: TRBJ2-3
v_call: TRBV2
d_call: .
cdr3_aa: CASSPMGLTDTQYF
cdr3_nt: TGTGCCAGCAGCCCAATGGGCCTCACAGATACGCAGTATTTT

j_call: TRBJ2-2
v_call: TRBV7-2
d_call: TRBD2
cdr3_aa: CASNPSRGVAGELFF
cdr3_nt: TGTGCCAGCAACCCCTCGCGGGGGGTGGCCGGGGAGCTGTTTTTT

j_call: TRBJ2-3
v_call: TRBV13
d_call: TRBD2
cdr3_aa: CASSYRASGVSTDTQYF
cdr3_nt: TGTGCCAGCAGCTACCGCGCTAGCGGGGTAAGCACAGATACGCAGTATTTT

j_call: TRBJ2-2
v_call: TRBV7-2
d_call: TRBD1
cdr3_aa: CASSMGQGARTGELFF
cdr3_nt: TGTGCCAGCAGCATGGGACAGGGGGCGCGCACCGGGGAGCTGTTTTTT

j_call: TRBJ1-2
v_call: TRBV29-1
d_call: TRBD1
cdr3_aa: CSVAGQGSYGYTF
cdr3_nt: TGCAGCGTTGCGGGACAGGGCAGCTATGGCTACACCTTC

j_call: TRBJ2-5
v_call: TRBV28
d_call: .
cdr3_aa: CASSLPRVETQYF
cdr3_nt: TGTGCCAGCAGTTTACCTAGAGTGGAGACCCAGTACTTC

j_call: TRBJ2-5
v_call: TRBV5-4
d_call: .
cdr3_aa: CASSIPQGIETQYF
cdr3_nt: TGTGCCAGCAGCATCCCTCAGGGTATAGAGACCCAGTACTTC

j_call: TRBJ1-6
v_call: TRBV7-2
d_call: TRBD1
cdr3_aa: CASSSYTGTGANSPLHF
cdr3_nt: TGTGCCAGCAGCTCGTACACCGGGACAGGGGCCAATTCACCCCTCCACTTT

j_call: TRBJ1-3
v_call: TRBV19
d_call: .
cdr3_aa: CASRDLWGLGNTIYF
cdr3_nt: TGTGCCAGTAGGGACCTGTGGGGACTTGGAAACACCATATATTTT

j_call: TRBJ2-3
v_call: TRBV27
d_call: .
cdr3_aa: CASSWSLRNTQYF
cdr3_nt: TGTGCCAGCAGTTGGTCTTTGCGGAATACGCAGTATTTT

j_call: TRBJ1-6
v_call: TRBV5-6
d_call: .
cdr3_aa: CASSFWTAISPLHF
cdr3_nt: TGTGCCAGCAGCTTCTGGACAGCTATTTCACCCCTCCACTTT

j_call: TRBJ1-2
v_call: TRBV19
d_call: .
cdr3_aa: CASSIWESAGDGYTF
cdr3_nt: TGTGCCAGTAGTATTTGGGAATCGGCAGGGGATGGCTACACCTTC

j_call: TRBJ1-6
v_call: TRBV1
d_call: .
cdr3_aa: CTSSQDGLKGKERSPLHF
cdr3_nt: TGCACCAGCAGCCAAGACGGGCTAAAGGGTAAAGAGCGGTCACCCCTCCACTTT

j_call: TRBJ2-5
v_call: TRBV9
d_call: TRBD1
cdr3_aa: CASSVVPQGAQETQYF
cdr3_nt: TGTGCCAGCAGCGTAGTCCCCCAGGGGGCACAAGAGACCCAGTACTTC

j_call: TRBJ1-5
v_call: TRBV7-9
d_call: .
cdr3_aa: CASSGYKGEFNQPQHF
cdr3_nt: TGTGCCAGCAGCGGGTACAAGGGAGAGTTCAATCAGCCCCAGCATTTT

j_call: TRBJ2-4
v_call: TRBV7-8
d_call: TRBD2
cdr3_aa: CASSLEGAYGLAVNLAKNIQYF
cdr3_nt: TGTGCCAGCAGCTTAGAAGGAGCATACGGACTAGCGGTGAACTTAGCCAAAAACATTCAGTACTTC

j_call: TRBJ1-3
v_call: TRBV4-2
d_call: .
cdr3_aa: CASSLGPRYIRSSGNTIYF
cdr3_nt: TGTGCCAGCAGCCTCGGTCCGCGTTACATTCGGAGCTCTGGAAACACCATATATTTT

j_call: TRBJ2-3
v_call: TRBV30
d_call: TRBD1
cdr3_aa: CAWSQQGITDTQYF
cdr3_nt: TGTGCCTGGAGTCAACAGGGGATCACAGATACGCAGTATTTT

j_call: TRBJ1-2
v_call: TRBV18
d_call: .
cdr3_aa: CASSPNAGAKYGYTF
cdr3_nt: TGTGCCAGCTCACCGAACGCAGGGGCTAAGTATGGCTACACCTTC

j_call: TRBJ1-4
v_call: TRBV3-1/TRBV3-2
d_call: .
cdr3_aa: CASSHPGVSSVFF
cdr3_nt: TGTGCCAGCAGCCACCCCGGAGTTTCGAGTGTGTTTTTT

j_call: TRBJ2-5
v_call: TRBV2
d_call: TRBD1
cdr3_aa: CASNDRGETQYF
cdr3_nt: TGTGCCAGCAACGACAGGGGAGAGACCCAGTACTTC

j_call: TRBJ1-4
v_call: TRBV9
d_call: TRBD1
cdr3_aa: CASSIRDSVNEEVFF
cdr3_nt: TGTGCCAGCAGCATCCGGGACAGCGTTAATGAAGAGGTGTTTTTT

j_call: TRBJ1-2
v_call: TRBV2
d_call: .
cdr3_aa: CASSEDSYGYTF
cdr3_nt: TGTGCCAGCAGTGAAGACAGCTATGGCTACACCTTC

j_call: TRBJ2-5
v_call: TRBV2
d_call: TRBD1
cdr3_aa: CASSWTGAGETQYF
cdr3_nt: TGTGCCAGCAGTTGGACAGGGGCAGGGGAGACCCAGTACTTC

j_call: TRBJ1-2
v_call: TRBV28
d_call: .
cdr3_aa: CASSPSGDYGYTF
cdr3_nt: TGTGCCAGCAGTCCCTCGGGGGACTATGGCTACACCTTC

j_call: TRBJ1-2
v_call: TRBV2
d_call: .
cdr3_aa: CASLQGLVNYGYTF
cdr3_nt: TGTGCCAGCTTACAGGGCCTAGTGAACTATGGCTACACCTTC

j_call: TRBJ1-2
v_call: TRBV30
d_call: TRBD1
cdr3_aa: CAWRGQGAGGYTF
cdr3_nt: TGTGCCTGGAGGGGACAGGGGGCAGGAGGCTACACCTTC

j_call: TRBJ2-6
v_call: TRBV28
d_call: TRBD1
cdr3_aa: CASSLETGRVLSGANVLTF
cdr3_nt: TGTGCCAGCAGTTTAGAGACAGGGAGAGTTCTTTCTGGGGCCAACGTCCTGACTTTC

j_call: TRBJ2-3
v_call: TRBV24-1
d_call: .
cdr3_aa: CATSIPGTDTQYF
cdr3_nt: TGTGCCACCAGCATACCGGGAACAGATACGCAGTATTTT

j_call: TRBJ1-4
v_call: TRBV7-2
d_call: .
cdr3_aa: CASSLRLVGEKLFF
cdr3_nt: TGTGCCAGCAGCTTAAGATTAGTGGGCGAAAAACTGTTTTTT

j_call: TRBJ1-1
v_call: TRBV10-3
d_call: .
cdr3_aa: CAIRVTGMNTEAFF
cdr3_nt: TGTGCCATCAGGGTGACAGGTATGAACACTGAAGCTTTCTTT

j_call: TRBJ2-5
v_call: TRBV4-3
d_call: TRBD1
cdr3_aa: CASSQDPTGEETQYF
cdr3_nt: TGCGCCAGCAGCCAAGACCCGACAGGGGAAGAGACCCAGTACTTC

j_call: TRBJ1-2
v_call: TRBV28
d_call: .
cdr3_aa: CASSSNYRDPYGYTF
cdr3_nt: TGTGCCAGCAGCTCTAATTACAGGGATCCTTATGGCTACACCTTC

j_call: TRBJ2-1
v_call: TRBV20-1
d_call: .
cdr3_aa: CSARATGEQFF
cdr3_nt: TGCAGTGCTAGGGCGACGGGAGAGCAGTTCTTC

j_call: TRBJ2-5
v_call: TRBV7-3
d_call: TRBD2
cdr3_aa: CASSMSGRRETQYF
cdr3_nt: TGTGCCAGCAGCATGAGCGGGAGACGGGAGACCCAGTACTTC

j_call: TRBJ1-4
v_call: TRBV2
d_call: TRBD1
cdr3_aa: CASGRTTGGDEKLFF
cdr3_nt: TGTGCCAGCGGGAGGACCACAGGGGGGGATGAAAAACTGTTTTTT

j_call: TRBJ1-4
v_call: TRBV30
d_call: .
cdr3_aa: CAWSAYRVGGEKLFF
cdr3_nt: TGTGCCTGGAGTGCCTACAGGGTGGGTGGCGAAAAACTGTTTTTT

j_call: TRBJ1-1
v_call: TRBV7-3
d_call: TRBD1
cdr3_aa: CASSWDRSTEAFF
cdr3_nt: TGTGCCAGCAGCTGGGACAGGTCCACTGAAGCTTTCTTT